These 5 T cell receptor beta chains originate from one sample sequenced in a study of PD-1 blockade in classical Hodgkin lymphoma. Profiling relied on immunoSEQ multiplex PCR, and the TCRdb table lists in-frame clones only, not all of them. The sample records about 30,000 clones, over 75% being singletons. This sample's time point: cycle 4 day 1 (C4D1), after more than 5 weeks of nivolumab. Following autologous stem cell transplantation, relapse occurred in every patient, and exposure to brentuximab vedotin varied. Here the sequenced sample was peripheral blood mononuclear cells (PBMCs), taken before the fourth cycle of nivolumab. These receptors were obtained from a human donor with classical Hodgkin lymphoma.

The chain combines TRBV11-2 with TRBJ2-2, with D possibly being TRBD1 or TRBD2 (5 bases each). CDR3 length: 17 amino acids. V was pared by 5 bases and J by 2 bases, with 18 bases between. Germline V gene sequence: CDR1 SGHAT, CDR2 FQNNGV. The chain's CDR3 is CASSTLMGPTNTGELFF. Here the CDR3 DNA reads TGTGCCAGCAGCACCCTCATGGGACCCACCAACACCGGGGAGCTGTTTTTT.

The chain employs TRBV25-1 and TRBJ2-3; 11 nucleotides line up with TRBD2. The V gene end was trimmed by 8 bases and the J gene end by 3 bases; junction bases not matched to a gene: 4. Germline CDR1 is MGHDK and CDR2 is SYGVNS. The CDR3 is 14 amino acids. CDR3 amino acids: CASGVAGGTDTQYF. The CDR3, as DNA: TGTGCCAGCGGAGTAGCGGGGGGGACAGATACGCAGTATTTT.

In its sample, this clone was seen a few times. This chain joins TRBV28 and TRBJ1-2; 9 bases align to TRBD1. Per the germline V gene, CDR1 is MDHEN and CDR2 is SYDVKM. J gave up 4 bases and V 4 bases, and 7 bases lay outside the gene matches. The CDR3 spans 15 residues. CDR3 bases: TGTGCCAGCAGTTGGATAGTGGGACAGGGCTATGGCTACACCTTC. Protein product: CASSWIVGQGYGYTF.

This clone has only a few counts. This rearrangement joins TRBV9 to TRBJ2-1; no reliable D call. Between the trimmed V and J ends, which lost 2 bases and 5 bases, there was a span of 8 bases. The CDR3 length is 13 residues. CDR1 is SGDLS and CDR2 is YYNGEE in the germline V gene. CDR3 residues: CASSVNLNNEQFF. The CDR3 nucleotides read TGTGCCAGCAGCGTTAACTTAAACAATGAGCAGTTCTTC.

This chain connects TRBV9 to TRBJ1-4, with TRBD1 matching 7 bases. This CDR3 is built from 15 residues. J was trimmed by 7 bases and V by 3 bases; bases with no gene match: 9. Per the germline V gene, CDR1 is SGDLS and CDR2 is YYNGEE. The CDR3 DNA is TGTGCCAGCAGCGCATACGGGACAGCGGGTGAAAAACTGTTTTTT. Its translation: CASSAYGTAGEKLFF.